The source of this T cell receptor beta chain is a study of CD8 T cells in ankylosing spondylitis. General study results and limits: Some of these motif variants have turned up before, in reports on reactive arthritis synovial fluid and blood. Reported data indicate significant enrichment of disease-linked clones within matched ankylosing spondylitis synovial fluid. Ankylosing spondylitis blood appeared to carry a characteristic TCR beta motif of under ten highly homologous variants.

This clonotype was seen only a few times. Its antigen is not identified. TCRdb analysed the 5' RACE reads with MiXCR anew, one entry per CDR3 protein. The sample records over 600,000 distinct CDR3 sequences, around 20% being singletons. The CDR3 spans 12 residues. Trimming shortened V by 10 bases and J by 3 bases, and 9 bases separated the two germline ends. CDR1 is MNHNY and CDR2 is SVGAGI in the germline V gene (reference sequence). This TCR came from a male donor with ankylosing spondylitis. The sequenced sample was blood, either unsorted or a sorted T cell fraction (not recorded which). V gene TRBV6-6 combines with J gene TRBJ2-2; D gene uncertain. CDR3 in amino acids: CATRTYTGELFF. The CDR3 DNA sequence: TGTGCCACCAGGACCTACACCGGGGAGCTGTTTTTT.